One and the same sample provided the 5 T cell receptor beta chains below, sequenced in a study of blood T cell repertoires in COVID-19. Libraries were prepared by immunoSEQ multiplex PCR; TCRdb keeps only in-frame clonotypes and omits some of them. The sample has about 140,000 clones; 75% to 90% are singletons. The sample was peripheral blood. The receptors stem from a woman of 80 years or more with acute or convalescent COVID-19.

The chain uses TRBV11-2 and TRBJ2-1; possible D gene TRBD2, 6 bases. The CDR3 has 14 residues. Trimming stripped 7 bases from V and 0 bases from J, with 10 bases between. CDR1 SGHAT and CDR2 FQNNGV come from the germline V gene. The CDR3 reads CASTKGGSYNEQFF. As DNA, the CDR3 is TGTGCCAGCACAAAGGGAGGCTCCTACAATGAGCAGTTCTTC.

The chain joins TRBV28 to TRBJ2-1; D not certain. CDR1 is MDHEN and CDR2 is SYDVKM in the germline V gene. There are 14 residues in the CDR3. V lost 6 bases, J lost 0 bases, and 9 bases lay in between. The CDR3 reads CASRASSSYNEQFF. Written as DNA, the CDR3 is TGTGCCAGCAGAGCATCGAGCTCCTACAATGAGCAGTTCTTC.

The rearrangement links TRBV27 to TRBJ2-5; 7 nucleotides align to TRBD1. This CDR3 region has 13 residues. Trimming at V came to 5 bases and at J to 5 bases, leaving 5 bases not matched to a gene. Per germline, CDR1 MNHEY and CDR2 SMNVEV (reference sequence). The CDR3 loop reads CASSAGGWETQYF. As DNA, the CDR3 is TGTGCCAGCAGTGCAGGGGGATGGGAGACCCAGTACTTC.

The genes are TRBV12-3 or TRBV12-4 and TRBJ2-7; the match to TRBD2 covers 9 bases. This CDR3 is built from 13 residues. Unmatched junction bases numbered 5, after V lost 6 bases and J lost 5 bases. The CDR3 loop reads CASRRSGRNEQYF. CDR3 nucleotides: TGTGCCAGCAGACGTAGCGGGAGAAACGAGCAGTACTTC.

This clone was observed a few times. V usage is TRBV27 and J usage is TRBJ2-5; D possibly corresponds to TRBD1 (6 bases). Germline V gene sequence: CDR1 MNHEY, CDR2 SMNVEV (reference sequence). V was shortened by 6 bases and J by 4 bases, with 12 bases between the two germline ends. The CDR3 spans 13 residues. The CDR3 spells CASRVQGAETQYF. Written as DNA, the CDR3 is TGTGCCAGCAGAGTACAGGGAGCAGAGACCCAGTACTTC.